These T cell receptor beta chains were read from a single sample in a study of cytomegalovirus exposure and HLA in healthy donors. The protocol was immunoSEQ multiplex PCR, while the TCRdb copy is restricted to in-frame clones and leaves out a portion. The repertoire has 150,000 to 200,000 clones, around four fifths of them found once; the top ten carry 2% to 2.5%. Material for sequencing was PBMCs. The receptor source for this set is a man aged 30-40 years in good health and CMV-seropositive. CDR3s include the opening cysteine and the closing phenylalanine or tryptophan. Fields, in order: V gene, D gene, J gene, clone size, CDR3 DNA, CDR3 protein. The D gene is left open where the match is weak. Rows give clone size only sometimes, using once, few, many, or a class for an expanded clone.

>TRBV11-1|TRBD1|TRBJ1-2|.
TGTGCCAGCAGCACGGGACAGGGGAGCTATGGCTACACCTTC
CASSTGQGSYGYTF
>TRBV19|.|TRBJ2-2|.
TGTGCCAGTAGTTGGACTGACCCCGGGGAGCTGTTTTTT
CASSWTDPGELFF
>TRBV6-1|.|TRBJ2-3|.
TGTGCCAGCAGTGAAGTTCAGGGTACAGATACGCAGTATTTT
CASSEVQGTDTQYF
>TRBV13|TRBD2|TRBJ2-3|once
TGTGCCAGCAGCTTCGACGGGGGGGCTGGCACAGATACGCAGTATTTT
CASSFDGGAGTDTQYF
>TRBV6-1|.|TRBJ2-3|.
TGTGCCAGCAGTGGGACAGATATCTCCCCCCTGGATACGCAGTATTTT
CASSGTDISPLDTQYF
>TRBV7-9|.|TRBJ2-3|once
TGTGCCAGCTTTAATTTCTCCACAGATACGCAGTATTTT
CASFNFSTDTQYF
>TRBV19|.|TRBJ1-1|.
TGTGCCAGTAGTACCGGAGGAAGGGCTGAAGCTTTCTTT
CASSTGGRAEAFF
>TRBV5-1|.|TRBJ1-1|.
TGCGCCAGCAGGACAGAGATGAACACTGAAGCTTTCTTT
CASRTEMNTEAFF
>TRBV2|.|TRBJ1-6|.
TGTGCCAGCTACGGGGGGATCTATAATTCACCCCTCCACTTT
CASYGGIYNSPLHF
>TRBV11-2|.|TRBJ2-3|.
TGTGCCAGCAGCCTAGGGGCCAGGCCGGATACGCAGTATTTT
CASSLGARPDTQYF
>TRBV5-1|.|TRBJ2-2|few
TGCGCCAGCAGCTCTCCCCCGGACACCTTAAACACCGGGGAGCTGTTTTTT
CASSSPPDTLNTGELFF
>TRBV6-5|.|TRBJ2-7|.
TGTGCCAGCAGGCCCCGGGGTGGGCCCTACGAGCAGTACTTC
CASRPRGGPYEQYF
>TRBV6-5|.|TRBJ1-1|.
TGTGCCAGCAGTTACGGGGGGACTGAAGCTTTCTTT
CASSYGGTEAFF
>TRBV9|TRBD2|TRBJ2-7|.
TGTGCCAGCAGCGTCGCTAGCGGGGGAGCCTACGAGCAGTACTTC
CASSVASGGAYEQYF
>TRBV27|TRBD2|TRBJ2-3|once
TGTGCCAGCAGTGGGACTAGCGGGGGGCCCACAGATACGCAGTATTTT
CASSGTSGGPTDTQYF
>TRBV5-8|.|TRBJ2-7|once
TGTGCCAGCAGCTTGGGACAGCCGAGGAATCCCTACGAGCAGTACTTC
CASSLGQPRNPYEQYF
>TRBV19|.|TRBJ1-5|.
TGTGCCAGTAGTACGACACGGGGAGCAGCCCAGCATTTT
CASSTTRGAAQHF
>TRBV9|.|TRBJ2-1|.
TGTGCCAGCAGCGTAGACAGCCCTTCCAATGAGCAGTTCTTC
CASSVDSPSNEQFF
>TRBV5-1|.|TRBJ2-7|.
TGCGCCAGCAGTTTGAACAGGGCCCACGAGCAGTACTTC
CASSLNRAHEQYF
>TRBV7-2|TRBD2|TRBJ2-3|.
TGTGCCAGCAGCGCCCGAGCTCCTAGCGGGGAACGCACAGATACGCAGTATTTT
CASSARAPSGERTDTQYF
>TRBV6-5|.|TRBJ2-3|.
TGTGCCACCTCCCCCCCTTCCGCAGATACGCAGTATTTT
CATSPPSADTQYF
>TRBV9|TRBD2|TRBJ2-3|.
TGTGCCAGCAGGAAGGGTGCTAGCGGGGGGGCGGCAGATACGCAGTATTTT
CASRKGASGGAADTQYF
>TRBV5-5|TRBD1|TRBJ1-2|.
TGTGCCAGCAGCACCGGGACAGTCGAGGGCGGCTACACCTTC
CASSTGTVEGGYTF
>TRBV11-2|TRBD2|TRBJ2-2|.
TGTGCCAGCAGCTTATGGACTAGCGGTTGGAACACCGGGGAGCTGTTTTTT
CASSLWTSGWNTGELFF
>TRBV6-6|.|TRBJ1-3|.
TGTGCCAGCAGCCAAGCCTCTGGAAACACCATATATTTT
CASSQASGNTIYF
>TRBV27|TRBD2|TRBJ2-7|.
TGTGCCAGCAGTTTCACCCCCGGGGAGGGCTCCTACGAGCAGTACTTC
CASSFTPGEGSYEQYF
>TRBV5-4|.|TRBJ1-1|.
TGTGCCAGCAGCTCGGGAGGGGACATGAACACTGAAGCTTTCTTT
CASSSGGDMNTEAFF
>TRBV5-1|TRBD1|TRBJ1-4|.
TGCGCCAGCGCTGACAGGGCGAGTGAAAAACTGTTTTTT
CASADRASEKLFF
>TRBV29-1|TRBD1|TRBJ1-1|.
TGCAGCGTTGAAGGGGTAGACAGGGGGAACACTGAAGCTTTCTTT
CSVEGVDRGNTEAFF
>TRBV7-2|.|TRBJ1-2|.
TGTGCCAGCAGCTTAGGACCTCGGAGCCCCTATGGCTACACCTTC
CASSLGPRSPYGYTF
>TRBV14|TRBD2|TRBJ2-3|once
TGTGCCAGCAGCCCGAGCGGGGGGGCCACAGATACGCAGTATTTT
CASSPSGGATDTQYF
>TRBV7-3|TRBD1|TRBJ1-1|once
TGTGCCAGCAGCCTCAACAGGGGGCAAGAAGCTTTCTTT
CASSLNRGQEAFF
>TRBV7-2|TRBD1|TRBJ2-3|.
TGTGCCAGCAGCCGGGACAGGGTTACAGATACGCAGTATTTT
CASSRDRVTDTQYF
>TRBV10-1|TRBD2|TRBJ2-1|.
TGCGCCAGCAGTGAGCGGGGGGACCATTACAATGAGCAGTTCTTC
CASSERGDHYNEQFF
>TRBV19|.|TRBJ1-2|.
TGTGCCAGTCTAAAAGCAGGCTATGGCTACACCTTC
CASLKAGYGYTF
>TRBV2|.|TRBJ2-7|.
TGTGCCAGCAGTGAAAAGGGGAAGGGGCTTAATTTCGAGCAGTACTTC
CASSEKGKGLNFEQYF
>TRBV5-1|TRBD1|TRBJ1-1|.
TGCGCCAGCAGCTCCCCCCCCGGAACAGGGGGCATGAACACTGAAGCTTTCTTT
CASSSPPGTGGMNTEAFF
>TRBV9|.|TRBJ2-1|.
TGTGCCAGCAGCGAACGTCGGGGGAAGGTTCTCAATGAGCAGTTCTTC
CASSERRGKVLNEQFF
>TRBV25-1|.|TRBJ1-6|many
TGTGCCAGCAGCAGCGCCAAGCAGAAACCCCTCCACTTT
CASSSAKQKPLHF
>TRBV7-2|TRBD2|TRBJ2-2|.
TGTGCCAGCAGGCCTAGACTAGCGGGGGGGCGAACTGGCGGGGAGCTGTTTTTT
CASRPRLAGGRTGGELFF
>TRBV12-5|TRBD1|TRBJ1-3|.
TGTGCTAGTGGTTTGGTATGGTGGGGACAGGGTTCTTCCCCTGGAAACACCATATATTTT
CASGLVWWGQGSSPGNTIYF
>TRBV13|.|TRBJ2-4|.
TGTGCCAGCAGCTTAGGTGGGCACGTGCAACAAAACATTCAGTACTTC
CASSLGGHVQQNIQYF
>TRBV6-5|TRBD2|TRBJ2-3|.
TGTGCCAGCAGTTACGCGGGGGGCGGCGCTACGCAGTATTTT
CASSYAGGGATQYF
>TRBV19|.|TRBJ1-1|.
TGTGCCAGTATCGGACTGAAGGCAACTGAAGCTTTCTTT
CASIGLKATEAFF
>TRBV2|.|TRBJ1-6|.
TGTGCCAGCAGTGAGGGGGCATATAATTCACCCCTCCACTTT
CASSEGAYNSPLHF
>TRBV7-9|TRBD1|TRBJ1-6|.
TGTGCCAGCAGCCCCCTCCGGGACAGGGGGGATTCACCCCTCCACTTT
CASSPLRDRGDSPLHF
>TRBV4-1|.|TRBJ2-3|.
TGCGCCAGCAGCCAAGATTGGCTTCCCACAGATACGCAGTATTTT
CASSQDWLPTDTQYF
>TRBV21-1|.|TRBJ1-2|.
TGTGCCAGCAGCCAAAAACCCAGGGGGCAGGGCCGGAACTATGGCTACACCTTC
CASSQKPRGQGRNYGYTF
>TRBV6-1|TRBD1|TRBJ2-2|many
TGTGCCAGCAGTGAGGGACAGGGGGCGGGAAAGAACACCGGGGAGCTGTTTTTT
CASSEGQGAGKNTGELFF
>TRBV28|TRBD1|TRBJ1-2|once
TGTGCCAGCAGTCCCCCGGACAGGGTTGGCTATGGCTACACCTTC
CASSPPDRVGYGYTF
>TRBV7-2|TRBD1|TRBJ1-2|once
TGTGCCAGCAGCCCATCCGGGACAGACCCTCATGGCTACACCTTC
CASSPSGTDPHGYTF
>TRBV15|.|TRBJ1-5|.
TGTGCCACCAGCCGCGGACAGAACGACCTTGGTCAGCCCCAGCATTTT
CATSRGQNDLGQPQHF
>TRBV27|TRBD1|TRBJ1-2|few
TGTGCCAGCAGTTTAGGACAGGGGCGAGGCTACACCTTC
CASSLGQGRGYTF
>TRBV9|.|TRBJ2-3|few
TGTGCCAGCAGCTCACTCCGGGACTGGGGCACAGATACGCAGTATTTT
CASSSLRDWGTDTQYF